These 31 T cell receptor beta chains originate from one sample sequenced in a study of cytomegalovirus exposure and HLA in healthy donors. The repertoire was sequenced with immunoSEQ multiplex PCR; TCRdb's copy has only in-frame clones and lacks some. The sample includes tens of thousands of clones, approximately 93% of them seen just once. Sample: PBMCs. These receptors all come from a woman aged 25 to 45 in good health and CMV-seronegative.

The chain has TRBV4-2 and TRBJ1-2; a possible D gene is TRBD1 (6 bases). V lost 3 bases and J lost 4, with 15 bases in between. The germline V gene encodes CDR1 LGHNA and CDR2 YNFKEQ. The CDR3 length is 15 residues. This CDR3 reads CASSHARGGVYGYTF. The CDR3 nucleotides are TGTGCCAGCAGCCACGCAAGGGGGGGAGTCTATGGCTACACCTTC.

The rearrangement uses TRBV7-2 and TRBJ2-7; 14 bases agree with TRBD2. The CDR3 sequence is 18 residues long. The V gene end was trimmed by 5 bases and the J gene end by 0 bases; junction bases not matched to a gene: 9. Germline lookup yields CDR1 SGHTA and CDR2 FQGNSA. CDR3 protein: CASSLGLAGGTISYEQYF. The CDR3 nucleotides read TGTGCCAGCAGCCTCGGACTAGCGGGAGGAACAATCTCCTACGAGCAGTACTTC.

CDR3 amino acids: CASSGTGMRTEAFF. CDR3 sequence (DNA): TGCGCCAGCAGCGGAACAGGGATGCGAACTGAAGCTTTCTTT. The chain joins TRBV5-1 to TRBJ1-1; D may be TRBD1 (6 bases). V was shortened by 4 bases and J by 5 bases, with 15 bases between the two germline ends. Per germline, CDR1 SGHRS and CDR2 YFSETQ. This CDR3 comprises 14 residues.

This chain connects TRBV19 to TRBJ1-5, with D hard to call. Deletions cut 3 bases from V and 4 bases from J, with 4 bases between. Germline loops: CDR1 LNHDA, CDR2 SQIVND (reference sequence). The CDR3 is 12 residues long. The CDR3 protein is CASSIGNQPQHF. CDR3 DNA: TGTGCCAGTAGTATCGGTAATCAGCCCCAGCATTTT. The whole variable domain, remainder taken from reference TRBV19 and TRBJ1-5, is DGGITQSPKYLFRKEGQNVTLSCEQNLNHDAMYWYRQDPGQGLRLIYYSQIVNDFQKGDIAEGYSVSREKKESFPLTVTSAQKNPTAFYLCASSIGNQPQHFGDGTRLSIL.

The CDR3 sequence is CASSYGQGPDTQYF. The CDR3 DNA is TGTGCCAGCAGCTACGGACAGGGGCCAGATACGCAGTATTTT. The rearrangement links TRBV7-2 to TRBJ2-3, with TRBD1 matching over 9 bases. CDR3 length: 14 residues. With V trimmed by 4 bases and J by 4 bases, 3 bases remained unmatched. CDR1 and CDR2 from the germline V gene are SGHTA and FQGNSA.

This rearrangement joins TRBV7-3 to TRBJ2-5, with 11 bases lining up with TRBD2. The germline gives CDR1 SGHTA, CDR2 FQGTGA. Trimming removed 4 bases from V and 1 base from J; junction bases left unmatched: 11. The CDR3 length is 18 residues. This CDR3 reads CASSSGSIAGGLQETQYF. The CDR3 DNA reads TGTGCCAGCAGCTCCGGATCTATAGCGGGGGGGCTCCAAGAGACCCAGTACTTC.

Worth noting for this clone: The same CDR3 is also encoded by other DNA sequences in this sample. This chain links TRBV9 with TRBJ2-1, with 7 bases identical to TRBD2. Looked up from germline, CDR1 is SGDLS and CDR2 is YYNGEE. V was clipped by 0 bases and J by 5 bases; unmatched bases: 2. The CDR3 loop spans 14 amino acids. This CDR3 is CASSVGGSHNEQFF. The CDR3 region has the DNA TGTGCCAGCAGCGTAGGCGGGAGCCACAATGAGCAGTTCTTC.

This rearrangement joins TRBV7-3 to TRBJ2-1; the D gene is possibly TRBD1 (6 bases). Germline lookup yields CDR1 SGHTA and CDR2 FQGTGA. The CDR3 covers 15 residues. Trimming took off 5 bases at V and 5 bases at J, with 16 bases between the two ends. The CDR3 region has the DNA TGTGCCAGCAGCCCACTGGACAGAAACAACAATGAGCAGTTCTTC. Residues: CASSPLDRNNNEQFF.

The chain carries TRBV15 and TRBJ1-1, with a weak D call TRBD1 (6 bases). In germline, CDR1 is LNHNV, CDR2 YYDKDF (reference sequence). The CDR3 totals 16 residues. V gave up 3 bases and J gave up 4 bases, with 18 bases separating them. The CDR3 loop is CATSSEKGVPVTEAFF. The CDR3 DNA follows: TGTGCCACCAGCAGCGAAAAGGGGGTCCCGGTCACTGAAGCTTTCTTT.

The chain has TRBV30 and TRBJ1-1, with D maybe TRBD1 (5 bases). V lost 4 bases and J 5 bases, leaving 11 bases between the germline ends. There are 12 residues in the CDR3. Germline CDR1 is GTSNPN and CDR2 is SVGIG (reference sequence). CDR3 amino acids: CAWNRRGTEAFF. The CDR3 nucleotides are TGTGCCTGGAATAGGCGGGGGACTGAAGCTTTCTTT.

V usage is TRBV7-2 and J usage is TRBJ2-7; 9 bases line up with TRBD1. CDR1 and CDR2 from the germline V gene are SGHTA and FQGNSA. V dropped 3 bases and J dropped 1; count of bases not matched to a gene: 4. This CDR3 has 15 amino acids. This chain's CDR3 is CASSFQQGASYEQYF. CDR3 nucleotides: TGTGCCAGCAGCTTCCAACAGGGGGCGTCCTACGAGCAGTACTTC. Based on the CDR3 plus reference TRBV7-2 and TRBJ2-7, the full variable domain is GAGVSQSPSNKVTEKGKDVELRCDPISGHTALYWYRQSLGQGLEFLIYFQGNSAPDKSGLPSDRFSAERTGGSVSTLTIQRTQQEDSAVYLCASSFQQGASYEQYFGPGTRLTVT.

This clone was picked up one time. The chain recombines TRBV5-1 with TRBJ2-1, with 11 bases lining up with TRBD2. The J segment lost 8 bases and the V segment lost 2 bases, leaving 9 bases of the junction unmatched. The CDR3 runs 16 residues. In germline, CDR1 is SGHRS, CDR2 YFSETQ. The CDR3 is CASSLLTSGSVDEQFF. The CDR3 nucleotides read TGCGCCAGCAGCTTATTAACTAGCGGGAGCGTAGATGAGCAGTTCTTC.

In DNA form, the CDR3 reads TGTGCCAGCTCCGGACGGCCCAGGGGTTCCTACAATGAGCAGTTCTTC. Protein product: CASSGRPRGSYNEQFF. The rearrangement uses TRBV18 and TRBJ2-1, with D perhaps TRBD1 (6 bases). The CDR3 consists of 16 residues. Trimming left V 6 bases short and J 1 base short, with 16 bases between. Germline lookup yields CDR1 KGHSH and CDR2 LQKENI.

The CDR3: CASSQGALGPETQYF. CDR3 bases: TGCGCCAGCAGCCAGGGGGCCCTAGGCCCAGAGACCCAGTACTTC. The chain employs TRBV5-1 and TRBJ2-5, with 8 bases identical to TRBD1. V gave up 4 bases and J gave up 4 bases; unmatched junction bases: 9. CDR1 is SGHRS, CDR2 YFSETQ, per germline. The CDR3 has 15 residues. Full variable domain (missing parts from reference TRBV5-1 and TRBJ2-5): KAGVTQTPRYLIKTRGQQVTLSCSPISGHRSVSWYQQTPGQGLQFLFEYFSETQRNKGNFPGRFSGRQFSNSRSEMNVSTLELGDSALYLCASSQGALGPETQYFGPGTRLLVL.

The J gene is TRBJ1-3, the V gene TRBV18; D remains ambiguous. Looked up from germline, CDR1 is KGHSH and CDR2 is LQKENI. CDR3 size: 17 residues. Trimming pared 0 bases from V and 0 bases from J, leaving 12 bases between. DNA for the CDR3: TGTGCCAGCTCACCACCGTACAGAGTTTACTCTGGAAACACCATATATTTT. This sequence encodes CASSPPYRVYSGNTIYF.

The chain carries TRBV6-6 and TRBJ1-1, with TRBD1 identical over 8 bases. Germline trimming cut 7 bases from V and 5 bases from J; bases unmatched to any gene: 15. Germline lookup yields CDR1 MNHNY and CDR2 SVGAGI (reference sequence). CDR3 size: 16 residues. CDR3 sequence reads: CASTEKTGARGTEAFF. The CDR3, as DNA: TGTGCCAGCACAGAAAAGACAGGGGCGAGGGGGACTGAAGCTTTCTTT.

This CDR3 is CASSTRQNPNYGYTF. As DNA, the CDR3 is TGTGCCAGCAGTACCCGACAGAATCCTAACTATGGCTACACCTTC. The chain recombines TRBV6-1 with TRBJ1-2; possibly TRBD1 for D (5 bases). This CDR3 has 15 amino acids. Germline V gene data show CDR1 as MNHNS and CDR2 as SASEGT. V lost 5 bases, J lost 0 bases, and 13 bases lay in between.

This clone was found once. This chain links TRBV19 with TRBJ1-5; 7 bases match TRBD1. The CDR3 consists of 15 residues. Germline V gene lookup returns CDR1 LNHDA and CDR2 SQIVND (reference sequence). The ends lost 3 bases at V and 4 bases at J; junction bases unmatched: 6. The CDR3 is CASSMFGTANQPQHF. As DNA, the CDR3 is TGTGCCAGTAGTATGTTTGGGACAGCTAATCAGCCCCAGCATTTT.

This rearrangement joins TRBV23-1 to TRBJ2-3, with 7 bases that match TRBD2. TRBV23-1 is marked as an open reading frame, function uncertain. This CDR3 comprises 18 residues. V gave up 9 bases and J gave up 2 bases; unmatched junction bases: 20. The CDR3 here is CARRRWAGGRTHTDTQYF. The CDR3 nucleotides read TGCGCCAGACGGCGGTGGGCGGGCGGGAGAACACACACAGATACGCAGTATTTT.

This chain joins TRBV6-5 and TRBJ2-2, with 13 bases that match TRBD2. The V segment lost 10 bases and the J segment 6 bases; nucleotides outside the gene matches: 8. This CDR3 spans 15 amino acids. Per germline, CDR1 MNHEY and CDR2 SVGAGI. Written as DNA, the CDR3 is TGTGCCATCAGGACTAGCGGGAGTGGAGCCGGGGAGCTGTTTTTT. Translation gives CAIRTSGSGAGELFF.

The chain joins TRBV30 to TRBJ1-6; the match to TRBD1 covers 9 bases. Germline V gene data show CDR1 as GTSNPN and CDR2 as SVGIG (reference sequence). The CDR3 totals 15 residues. V trimming: 1 base; J trimming: 8 bases; junction bases outside the gene matches: 6. CDR3: CAWSATGTGHSPLHF. The CDR3 DNA reads as TGTGCCTGGAGTGCAACCGGGACAGGGCATTCACCCCTCCACTTT. The variable domain in full, completed from reference TRBV30 and TRBJ1-6, reads SQTIHQWPATLVQPVGSPLSLECTVEGTSNPNLYWYRQAAGRGLQLLFYSVGIGQISSEVPQNLSASRPQDRQFILSSKKLLLSDSGFYLCAWSATGTGHSPLHFGNGTRLTVT.

V and J are TRBV14 and TRBJ1-3, with D possibly matching TRBD1 (6 bases). Trimming removed 4 bases from V and 0 bases from J, with 13 bases in between. The CDR3 is 16 residues long. Germline-derived CDR1 and CDR2 are SGHDN and FVKESK. CDR3 sequence (DNA): TGTGCCAGCAGCCCTCTCGCGACAGGCTCTGGAAACACCATATATTTT. Translation gives CASSPLATGSGNTIYF.

V and J are TRBV9 and TRBJ2-1, with 7 bases fitting TRBD2. CDR3 length equals 20 residues. From germline, CDR1 is SGDLS and CDR2 YYNGEE. V lost 3 bases, J lost 0 bases, and 18 bases stayed unmatched. The CDR3 loop is CASSGSQRDYHYSSYNEQFF. The CDR3, as DNA: TGTGCCAGCAGCGGATCCCAGCGGGACTACCATTACAGCTCCTACAATGAGCAGTTCTTC.

V is TRBV28 and J is TRBJ2-1; 8 positions match TRBD2. Germline V gene data show CDR1 as MDHEN and CDR2 as SYDVKM. The CDR3 has 16 residues. Losses at the gene ends were 2 bases for V and 9 bases for J; bases not matched to a gene: 12. The CDR3, as DNA: TGTGCCAGCAGTTTAGTTAATAGCGGGGTAGCGGGTGAGCAGTTCTTC. Translating gives CASSLVNSGVAGEQFF.

The rearrangement links TRBV19 to TRBJ2-1; TRBD2 matches 7 bases. V was clipped by 1 base and J by 7 bases; unmatched bases: 7. The length of the CDR3 is 15 residues. Germline values: CDR1 LNHDA, CDR2 SQIVND (reference sequence). The CDR3 DNA is TGTGCCAGTAGTATAGGGGGAGGGCGACGGAATGAGCAGTTCTTC. This encodes CASSIGGGRRNEQFF.

This rearrangement joins TRBV25-1 to TRBJ2-7; D is perhaps TRBD2 (5 bases). Germline CDR1 and CDR2: MGHDK and SYGVNS. The CDR3 has 16 amino acids. V lost 1 base and J 2 bases, leaving 15 bases between the germline ends. CDR3 bases: TGTGCCAGCAGTGAATCCAAGACTGGGAGCACCTACGAGCAGTACTTC. Translating gives CASSESKTGSTYEQYF.

V usage is TRBV7-9 and J usage is TRBJ2-5, with TRBD1 matching 8 bases. V was clipped by 2 bases and J by 2 bases; unmatched bases: 1. Per the germline V gene, CDR1 is SEHNR and CDR2 is FQNEAQ (reference sequence). The CDR3 is 14 amino acids. In DNA, the CDR3 is TGTGCCAGCAGCTTATGGACAGGGCAAGAGACCCAGTACTTC. Amino acid sequence: CASSLWTGQETQYF.

A word on this clone: Other DNA sequences of this sample code for an identical CDR3. This CDR3 reads CASSLGLAGNEQFF. CDR3 DNA: TGTGCCAGCAGCTTGGGACTAGCGGGAAACGAGCAGTTCTTC. The chain carries TRBV7-3 and TRBJ2-1, with 13 bases lining up with TRBD2. The CDR3 is made up of 14 amino acids. Per the germline V gene, CDR1 is SGHTA and CDR2 is FQGTGA. J lost 10 bases, V lost 3 bases, and 3 bases had no gene match. The full variable domain, completed using reference TRBV7-3 and TRBJ2-1, is GAGVSQTPSNKVTEKGKYVELRCDPISGHTALYWYRQSLGQGPEFLIYFQGTGAADDSGLPNDRFFAVRPEGSVSTLKIQRTERGDSAVYLCASSLGLAGNEQFFGPGTRLTVL.

The rearrangement uses TRBV6-5 and TRBJ1-1; maybe TRBD1 (6 bases). CDR3 size: 14 residues. The V gene's germline CDR1 is MNHEY and CDR2 SVGAGI. The ends were cut back, 7 bases at V and 1 base at J, with 13 bases in the middle. CDR3 coding DNA: TGTGCCAGCACTCCCCCGGGACAGAACACTGAAGCTTTCTTT. Translated: CASTPPGQNTEAFF.

V and J are TRBV2 and TRBJ1-4; a possible D gene is TRBD1 (5 bases). The CDR3 has 17 residues. Germline V gene lookup returns CDR1 SNHLY and CDR2 FYNNEI. V was shortened by 1 base and J by 1 base, with 13 bases between the two germline ends. The CDR3 spells CASSEDGEGKTNEKLFF. The DNA for the CDR3 is TGTGCCAGCAGTGAAGACGGGGAGGGGAAAACTAATGAAAAACTGTTTTTT.

J is TRBJ2-5 and V is TRBV11-2; TRBD2 matches at 8 bases. CDR1 and CDR2 from the germline V gene are SGHAT and FQNNGV. There are 16 residues in the CDR3. The trim removed 4 bases at V and 3 bases at J, leaving 10 bases unmatched. For the CDR3, the DNA is TGTGCCAGCAGCTCGGGGGGGTTTAGGGCTAAAGAGACCCAGTACTTC. It translates to CASSSGGFRAKETQYF.